This T cell receptor beta chain was sequenced for a study of T cell changes during pregnancy in multiple sclerosis. CDR1 and CDR2 (germline): MNHEY, SMNVEV (reference sequence). The CDR3 length is 15 residues. Regarding this clone: The junction departs from germline at one end; a sequencing error may be responsible.

The assay was immunoSEQ multiplex PCR, and TCRdb's table has in-frame clones only and misses some. The table includes around 47,000 clones, approximately 96% detected once. The J gene is TRBJ1-5, the V gene TRBV27, with a tentative D call TRBD1 (6 bases). The sequencing used peripheral blood, collected in the second trimester of pregnancy. This clonotype originated in a female donor with multiple sclerosis, enrolled in a pregnancy study. The CDR3 sequence is CASRLGAGVNQPQHF. DNA of the CDR3: TGTGCCAGCCGTTTGGGAGCAGGGGTTAATCAGCCCCAGCATTTT.